This note documents a single T cell receptor (beta chain) sequence. This record belongs to a study of blood T cell repertoires in COVID-19. Study as a whole: Samples representing acute and convalescent COVID-19 were sourced from the United States, Italy and Spain. T cells, B-cell-depleted T cells, or PBMCs provided the cDNA or gDNA that served as material.

In the study's own analysis: Reference gene primer amplification gave estimated nucleated cell counts. This table comes from immunoSEQ multiplex PCR, and its TCRdb copy is limited to in-frame clones, with some not included. Clonal size and the V and J genes are those of that table, whereas D and trimming came from the DNA. This table has about 100,000 clones, roughly 88% appearing once. Germline values: CDR1 SEHNR, CDR2 FQNEAQ (reference sequence). CDR3 length: 15 amino acids. With 3 bases clipped from V and 4 bases from J, the junction kept 4 bases outside the gene matches. Sequencing was performed on peripheral blood. This sequence originates from a human donor in a cohort sampled during active COVID-19. This chain connects TRBV7-9 to TRBJ1-2; 11 nucleotides line up with TRBD1. CDR3 DNA sequence: TGTGCCAGCAGCTTCGGACAGGGGGCGCTCTATGGCTACACCTTC. This sequence encodes CASSFGQGALYGYTF.